The 13 T cell receptor beta chains below were found in one sample sequenced in a study of blood T cell repertoires in COVID-19. Sequencing used immunoSEQ multiplex PCR; TCRdb keeps in-frame clones, though not all of them. This repertoire shows some 91,000 clones, approximately 90% found once; its top ten account for 1.5% to 2%. The specimen sequenced was peripheral blood. These receptors were taken from a man aged 55 to 70 with acute or convalescent COVID-19.

Only one count was recorded for this clone. CDR3 DNA sequence: TGTGCCAGCTCAGCAAACAGGGGTAGTGGAGAGACCCAGTACTTC. Residues: CASSANRGSGETQYF. The gene calls are TRBV18 and TRBJ2-5, with 7 bases aligning to TRBD1. V gave up 5 bases and J gave up 4 bases; unmatched junction bases: 10. The CDR3 consists of 15 residues. Germline CDR1 is KGHSH and CDR2 is LQKENI.

The V and J genes are TRBV3-1 (or the pseudogene TRBV3-2) and TRBJ1-6, with D tentatively TRBD1 (5 bases). Trimming stripped 3 bases from V and 6 bases from J, with 6 bases between. The CDR3 covers 13 residues. The germline V gene encodes CDR1 LGHDT and CDR2 YNNKEL (reference sequence). The CDR3 spells CASSQGPNSPLHF. Written as DNA, the CDR3 is TGTGCCAGCAGCCAGGGGCCTAATTCACCCCTCCACTTT.

The CDR3 here is CASSGQTGYGYTF. CDR3 coding DNA: TGTGCCAGCAGCGGCCAGACAGGGTATGGCTACACCTTC. The rearrangement joins TRBV5-4 to TRBJ1-2, with 7 bases identical to TRBD1. The CDR3 runs to 13 residues. CDR1 SGHNT and CDR2 YYREEE come from the germline V gene (reference sequence). J was trimmed by 5 bases and V by 4 bases; bases with no gene match: 5.

This chain links TRBV5-4 with TRBJ2-1; TRBD2 aligns across 7 bases. Germline V lookup: CDR1 SGHNT, CDR2 YYREEE (reference sequence). The junction had 8 bases not matched to a gene; V was cut back by 1 base and J by 1 base. The CDR3 length is 17 residues. The CDR3 DNA follows: TGTGCCAGCAGCTTGATCCCAGGCGGGGGTTCCTACAATGAGCAGTTCTTC. Its protein is CASSLIPGGGSYNEQFF. Looking up the rest from reference TRBV5-4 and TRBJ2-1 gives the full variable domain: ETGVTQSPTHLIKTRGQQVTLRCSSQSGHNTVSWYQQALGQGPQFIFQYYREEENGRGNFPPRFSGLQFPNYSSELNVNALELDDSALYLCASSLIPGGGSYNEQFFGPGTRLTVL.

This clone was picked up one time. The chain has TRBV3-1 (or the pseudogene TRBV3-2) and TRBJ2-5; possible D gene TRBD2, 5 bases. Between the trimmed V and J ends, which lost 1 base and 6 bases, there was a span of 9 bases. Germline V lookup: CDR1 LGHDT, CDR2 YNNKEL (reference sequence). CDR3 size: 13 residues. The CDR3 is CASSQVGGQTQYF. The DNA for the CDR3 is TGTGCCAGCAGCCAAGTTGGAGGTCAGACCCAGTACTTC.

The chain recombines TRBV11-3 with TRBJ2-2; the D gene is possibly TRBD2 (5 bases). Looked up from germline, CDR1 is SGHNT and CDR2 is YENEEA. V lost 3 bases and J lost 2, with 7 bases in between. The CDR3 sequence is 14 residues long. The CDR3 DNA follows: TGTGCCAGCAGCTTGGACTTCAACACCGGGGAGCTGTTTTTT. Its protein product is CASSLDFNTGELFF.

This clone was counted a few times. The chain links TRBV10-3 to TRBJ2-7; 7 bases map to TRBD1. V gave up 2 bases and J gave up 1 base; unmatched junction bases: 14. This CDR3 region has 18 residues. Germline-derived CDR1 and CDR2 are ENHRY and SYGVKD. The CDR3 loop reads CAISEPNKNRDRSYEQYV. CDR3 nucleotides: TGTGCCATCAGTGAGCCCAACAAAAACCGGGACAGATCCTACGAGCAGTACGTC.

V and J are TRBV5-4 and TRBJ2-5; 7 nucleotides agree with TRBD1. CDR1 is SGHNT, CDR2 YYREEE, per germline (reference sequence). V was clipped by 0 bases and J by 3 bases; unmatched bases: 5. The CDR3 extends over 15 amino acids. The CDR3 here is CASSLGGQGEETQYF. CDR3 sequence (DNA): TGTGCCAGCAGCTTGGGGGGCCAGGGGGAAGAGACCCAGTACTTC.

Written as DNA, the CDR3 is TGTGCCAGCAGTGGGACAGGTCCCTATAGCAATCAGCCCCAGCATTTT. It specifies CASSGTGPYSNQPQHF. This chain uses TRBV2 with TRBJ1-5; 7 bases are a match to TRBD1. The CDR3 sequence is 16 residues long. In germline, CDR1 is SNHLY, CDR2 FYNNEI. The trim removed 4 bases at V and 0 bases at J, leaving 6 bases unmatched.

The chain is built from TRBV30 and TRBJ1-5, with a tentative D call TRBD1 (6 bases). This CDR3 region has 14 residues. The V gene lost 3 bases and the J gene lost 0 bases, with 9 bases spanning the gap. The V gene's germline CDR1 is GTSNPN and CDR2 SVGIG (reference sequence). For the CDR3, the DNA is TGTGCCTGGAGAGGCAGGGGTAGCAATCAGCCCCAGCATTTT. As protein: CAWRGRGSNQPQHF.

This clone was counted between two and nine times. The rearrangement links TRBV29-1 to TRBJ1-1, with D possibly TRBD1 on 6 matching bases. Per the germline V gene, CDR1 is SQVTM and CDR2 is ANQGSEA. The CDR3 spans 14 residues. V lost 4 bases and J lost 1, with 13 bases in between. CDR3 region: CSVGRTAKNTEAFF. In nucleotides, the CDR3 is TGCAGCGTTGGTAGGACAGCGAAGAACACTGAAGCTTTCTTT.

The rearrangement joins TRBV11-2 to TRBJ1-2, with 7 nucleotides matching TRBD1. Germline V CDR1 and CDR2: SGHAT, FQNNGV. This CDR3 has 15 amino acids. J was trimmed by 4 bases and V by 4 bases; bases with no gene match: 9. This chain's CDR3 is CASSSNRGSVYGYTF. The CDR3 DNA reads TGTGCCAGCAGCTCCAACAGGGGAAGTGTCTATGGCTACACCTTC.

The chain recombines TRBV12-3 or TRBV12-4 with TRBJ2-3, with D unclear. V was pared by 6 bases and J by 7 bases, with 14 bases between. This CDR3 has 13 amino acids. The CDR3, as DNA: TGTGCCAGCAGGTCGGCCGGAGCCTATACGCAGTATTTT. Translated, it gives CASRSAGAYTQYF.